The TCR beta chain under discussion was sequenced for a study of blood T cell repertoires in COVID-19. In the study overall: T cells, B-cell-depleted T cells, or PBMCs provided the cDNA or gDNA that served as material.

Authors' data handling: The authors estimated nucleated cell counts from reference gene primer amplification. TCRdb's table, derived via immunoSEQ multiplex PCR, lists solely in-frame clones and lacks some. D and trimming come from the DNA, and the V and J calls and clone size come from that table. The repertoire holds approximately 170,000 clones, with around nine tenths as singletons. This receptor was identified in a man aged 65-85 years with acute or convalescent COVID-19. Material for sequencing was peripheral blood.

In DNA, the CDR3 is TGTGCCAGCTCACCCCAACAGGGCCAAGAGACCCAGTACTTC. Residues: CASSPQQGQETQYF. The chain combines TRBV18 with TRBJ2-5; perhaps TRBD1 as D (6 bases). This CDR3 region has 14 residues. Germline CDR1 reads KGHSH; CDR2 reads LQKENI. V dropped 3 bases and J dropped 1 base, with 9 bases sitting between them.